These T cell receptor beta chains were read from a single sample in a study of blood T cell repertoires in COVID-19. Profiled with immunoSEQ multiplex PCR; TCRdb holds only in-frame clones, not every one. Here the sample spans fewer than 200,000 clones, about nine tenths being singletons. Sequenced input: peripheral blood. The origin of the receptors is a man aged 18 to 30 who had recovered from COVID-19. CDR3s include the opening cysteine and the closing phenylalanine or tryptophan. The order of the fields is CDR3 protein, CDR3 DNA, V gene, J gene, clone size, D gene. A D gene is named only where the DNA matches it firmly. Some rows mark clone size as missing; the rest say once, few, many or name a class of expanded clone.

CASSLVTGAGELFF	TGCGCCAGCAGCTTGGTTACGGGGGCCGGGGAGCTGTTTTTT	TRBV5-1	TRBJ2-2	NA	NA
CASSWTGVGETQYF	TGTGCCAGCAGTTGGACAGGGGTGGGAGAGACCCAGTACTTC	TRBV6-5	TRBJ2-5	NA	TRBD1
CASSLAGAGSYEQYF	TGTGCCAGCAGTTTGGCGGGAGCCGGCTCCTACGAGCAGTACTTC	TRBV27	TRBJ2-7	NA	TRBD2
CASSSGLAGTNEQFF	TGTGCCAGCAGCTCCGGACTAGCGGGAACCAATGAGCAGTTCTTC	TRBV7-6	TRBJ2-1	NA	TRBD2
CASRPRSTDTQYF	TGCGCCAGCAGGCCCCGGTCCACAGATACGCAGTATTTT	TRBV4-3	TRBJ2-3	few	NA
CASSQDGGLLTDTQYF	TGTGCCAGCAGCCAAGATGGGGGACTTCTCACAGATACGCAGTATTTT	TRBV14	TRBJ2-3	NA	NA
CASSQGVQGGYGYTF	TGCGCCAGCAGCCAAGGGGTCCAAGGCGGATATGGCTACACCTTC	TRBV4-3	TRBJ1-2	NA	NA
CASSLSSDQETQYF	TGCGCCAGCAGTTTAAGTAGCGACCAAGAGACCCAGTACTTC	TRBV4-3	TRBJ2-5	NA	NA
CASSDAQGYTEAFF	TGTGCCAGCAGTGACGCCCAGGGCTACACTGAAGCTTTCTTT	TRBV2	TRBJ1-1	NA	NA
CASSLGTGDEQFF	TGCGCCAGCAGCTTGGGTACGGGGGATGAGCAGTTCTTC	TRBV5-1	TRBJ2-1	once	NA
CASSDRGGGANVLTF	TGTGCCAGTAGTGATCGGGGTGGTGGGGCCAACGTCCTGACTTTC	TRBV19	TRBJ2-6	NA	NA
CASSPGTGDHYEQYF	TGTGCCAGCAGTCCCGGGACAGGGGACCACTACGAGCAGTACTTC	TRBV27	TRBJ2-7	few	TRBD1
CSVEGQGQADTQYF	TGCAGCGTTGAGGGGCAGGGCCAGGCAGATACGCAGTATTTT	TRBV29-1	TRBJ2-3	NA	NA
CASSQDWLSGSDEQFF	TGCGCCAGCAGCCAAGATTGGTTAAGCGGGAGCGATGAGCAGTTCTTC	TRBV4-3	TRBJ2-1	NA	TRBD2
CASSPQGLETQYF	TGTGCCAGCAGCCCCCAGGGGTTGGAGACCCAGTACTTC	TRBV7-2	TRBJ2-5	NA	NA
CASSYDRDQPQHF	TGTGCCAGCAGTTACGACAGGGACCAGCCCCAGCATTTT	TRBV6-2/TRBV6-3	TRBJ1-5	NA	TRBD1
CASSLGNAGLAEAFF	TGTGCCAGCAGCTTAGGTAACGCGGGATTGGCTGAAGCTTTCTTT	TRBV7-9	TRBJ1-1	NA	NA
CASSYAGGQETQYF	TGTGCCAGCAGTTACGCGGGAGGCCAAGAGACCCAGTACTTC	TRBV6-2/TRBV6-3	TRBJ2-5	NA	TRBD2
CAWRSRDYRGDGYTF	TGTGCCTGGAGGTCCCGGGATTACCGGGGGGATGGCTACACCTTC	TRBV30	TRBJ1-2	NA	NA
CASSLGGSTDTQYF	TGTGCCAGCAGTTTAGGGGGGTCCACAGATACGCAGTATTTT	TRBV28	TRBJ2-3	NA	NA
CASSETGEAQATNEKLFF	TGTGCCAGCAGTGAAACAGGAGAGGCTCAAGCAACTAATGAAAAACTGTTTTTT	TRBV2	TRBJ1-4	NA	NA
CASRTVTNTEAFF	TGCGCCAGCAGGACAGTCACGAACACTGAAGCTTTCTTT	TRBV4-1	TRBJ1-1	NA	NA
CASGLGASNQETQYF	TGTGCTAGTGGTTTGGGGGCTAGCAATCAAGAGACCCAGTACTTC	TRBV12-5	TRBJ2-5	NA	NA
CASTEQGAATDTQYF	TGTGCCAGCACGGAACAGGGGGCCGCCACAGATACGCAGTATTTT	TRBV18	TRBJ2-3	NA	TRBD1
CASSLSERVNEQFF	TGTGCCAGCAGCCTGTCGGAGCGAGTAAATGAGCAGTTCTTC	TRBV7-8	TRBJ2-1	NA	NA
CASSWTGSESPLHF	TGTGCCAGCAGCTGGACAGGGTCGGAATCACCCCTCCACTTT	TRBV5-4	TRBJ1-6	few	TRBD1
CASRGGNTEAFF	TGTGCCAGCCGAGGAGGGAACACTGAAGCTTTCTTT	TRBV2	TRBJ1-1	NA	NA
CASSQTTDSYLYEQYF	TGCGCCAGCAGCCAAACCACCGACAGCTACCTCTACGAGCAGTACTTC	TRBV4-3	TRBJ2-7	NA	NA
CASSPYPGLTYEQYF	TGTGCCAGCAGCCCATATCCGGGACTCACCTACGAGCAGTACTTC	TRBV27	TRBJ2-7	NA	NA
CASSRGGSSYEQYF	TGTGCCAGCAGCCGGGGAGGAAGTTCCTACGAGCAGTACTTC	TRBV7-2	TRBJ2-7	NA	NA
CASSIPAGEVFF	TGTGCCAGTAGTATCCCGGCGGGAGAGGTCTTCTTC	TRBV19	TRBJ2-1	once	TRBD2
CASSQGDRGRNTEAFF	TGCGCCAGCAGCCAAGGGGACAGGGGGAGGAACACTGAAGCTTTCTTT	TRBV4-1	TRBJ1-1	NA	TRBD1
CASSIMAGGTDTQYF	TGTGCCAGTAGTATCATGGCGGGAGGGACAGATACGCAGTATTTT	TRBV19	TRBJ2-3	NA	TRBD2
CASSSAQGSSYNEQFF	TGTGCCAGCAGTTCCGCTCAGGGAAGCTCCTACAATGAGCAGTTCTTC	TRBV6-6	TRBJ2-1	NA	NA
CAINQGLYGYTF	TGTGCCATCAACCAGGGCCTATATGGCTACACCTTC	TRBV10-3	TRBJ1-2	NA	NA
CASSRDRGRNGELFF	TGCGCCAGCAGCCGGGACAGGGGGCGGAACGGGGAGCTGTTTTTT	TRBV5-1	TRBJ2-2	NA	TRBD1
CSVSQRAGDALHF	TGCAGCGTCTCGCAGAGAGCCGGGGATGCCCTCCACTTT	TRBV29-1	TRBJ1-6	many	NA
CASGRAPEPYYEQYF	TGTGCCAGCGGGAGGGCACCAGAACCCTACTACGAGCAGTACTTC	TRBV5-4	TRBJ2-7	few	TRBD2
CASSRDRMGGELFF	TGTGCCAGTAGTAGGGACAGGATGGGCGGGGAGCTGTTTTTT	TRBV19	TRBJ2-2	NA	TRBD1
CASSFTGAVGRSNGYTF	TGTGCCAGCAGCTTTACAGGGGCGGTGGGGAGGTCAAATGGCTACACCTTC	TRBV11-2	TRBJ1-2	NA	TRBD1
CAISESLGGEGEAFF	TGTGCCATCAGTGAGTCGTTGGGGGGGGAGGGTGAAGCTTTCTTT	TRBV10-3	TRBJ1-1	NA	NA
CAISESGAGTYEQYF	TGTGCCATCAGTGAGTCGGGGGCAGGGACGTACGAGCAGTACTTC	TRBV10-3	TRBJ2-7	NA	NA
CSVHIYNEQFF	TGCAGCGTCCACATATACAATGAGCAGTTCTTC	TRBV29-1	TRBJ2-1	NA	NA
CASTPQTGSYEQYF	TGTGCCAGCACCCCCCAAACAGGGTCCTACGAGCAGTACTTC	TRBV6-5	TRBJ2-7	NA	NA
CASRPAGGLYNEQFF	TGTGCCAGCCGCCCCGCGGGAGGATTATACAATGAGCAGTTCTTC	TRBV9	TRBJ2-1	NA	TRBD2
CASSEAEGLAGYNEQFF	TGTGCCAGCAGTGAAGCGGAGGGACTAGCGGGATACAATGAGCAGTTCTTC	TRBV2	TRBJ2-1	NA	TRBD2
CATSGGTSLYDEQFF	TGTGCCACCAGTGGCGGGACTAGCCTGTATGATGAGCAGTTCTTC	TRBV24-1	TRBJ2-1	once	TRBD2
CASSPPRGGVGNEQFF	TGTGCCAGTTCGCCCCCTCGAGGGGGCGTTGGCAATGAGCAGTTCTTC	TRBV19	TRBJ2-1	few	TRBD1
CASSPEQGYGYTF	TGTGCCAGCAGCCCAGAACAGGGCTATGGCTACACCTTC	TRBV7-8	TRBJ1-2	few	NA
CASSLDTNNEQFF	TGTGCCAGCAGCCTGGACACAAACAATGAGCAGTTCTTC	TRBV2	TRBJ2-1	NA	NA
CASSRTQNSGNTIYF	TGTGCCAGCAGCCGGACACAAAACTCTGGAAACACCATATATTTT	TRBV5-6	TRBJ1-3	NA	NA
CASSADSSYNEQFF	TGCGCCAGCAGCGCGGACAGCTCCTACAATGAGCAGTTCTTC	TRBV4-3	TRBJ2-1	NA	NA